The T cell receptor beta chain described here comes from a study of T cell changes during pregnancy in multiple sclerosis. Trimming shortened V by 5 bases and J by 7 bases, and 11 bases separated the two germline ends. The CDR3 is 12 residues long. Germline CDR1 is SEHNR and CDR2 is FQNEAQ (reference sequence). Assay used: immunoSEQ multiplex PCR; TCRdb lists only in-frame clones, some missing. Of around 16,000 clones in the sample, 65% to 90% were seen once. The sequences come from CD8+ T cells from peripheral blood mononuclear cells, collected after pregnancy. The chain is built from TRBV7-9 and TRBJ1-1; possible D gene TRBD1, 5 bases. This TCR was recovered from a female donor in good health, enrolled as a control in a pregnancy study. The CDR3 DNA is TGTGCCAGCAGCGTCCAGGGATATGAAGCTTTCTTT. Its protein is CASSVQGYEAFF.